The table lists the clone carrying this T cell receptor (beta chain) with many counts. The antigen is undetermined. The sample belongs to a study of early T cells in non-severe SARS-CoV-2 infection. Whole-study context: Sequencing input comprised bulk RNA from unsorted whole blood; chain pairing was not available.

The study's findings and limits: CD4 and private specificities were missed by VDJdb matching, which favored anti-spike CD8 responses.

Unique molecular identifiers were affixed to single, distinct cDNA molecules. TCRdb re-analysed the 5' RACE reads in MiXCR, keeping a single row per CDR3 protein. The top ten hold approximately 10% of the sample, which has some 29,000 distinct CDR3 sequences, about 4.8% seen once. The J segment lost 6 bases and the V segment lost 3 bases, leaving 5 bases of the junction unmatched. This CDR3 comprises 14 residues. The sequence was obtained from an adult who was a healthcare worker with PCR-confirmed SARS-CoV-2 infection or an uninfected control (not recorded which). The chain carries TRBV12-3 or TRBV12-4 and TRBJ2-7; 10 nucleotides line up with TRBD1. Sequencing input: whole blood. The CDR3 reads CASSFDRGPGEQYF. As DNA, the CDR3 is TGTGCCAGCAGTTTCGACAGGGGGCCGGGCGAGCAGTACTTC.